The TCR beta chain described here comes from a study of blood T cells in healthy people across ages. With a J-beta primer mix and a sample-barcoded 5' primer, a second PCR ran about 7 to 12 cycles. Via MiXCR, TCRdb re-called the 5' RACE reads, giving one row per CDR3 protein. The table lists about 800,000 distinct CDR3 sequences, 55% to 70% of them singletons, with about 20% in the top ten. Germline lookup yields CDR1 SGDLS and CDR2 YYNGEE. The CDR3 has 14 residues. The rearrangement links TRBV9 to TRBJ2-4; D is unclear. The DNA end lines up better with TRBJ2-7; the J call may be wrong. Sequenced sample: blood. This clonotype was sampled from a man aged 30 to 45 in good health. CDR3 nucleotide sequence: TGTGCCAGCAGCGTAGCCACAGATACCTACGAGCAGTACTTC. It is translated as CASSVATDTYEQYF.